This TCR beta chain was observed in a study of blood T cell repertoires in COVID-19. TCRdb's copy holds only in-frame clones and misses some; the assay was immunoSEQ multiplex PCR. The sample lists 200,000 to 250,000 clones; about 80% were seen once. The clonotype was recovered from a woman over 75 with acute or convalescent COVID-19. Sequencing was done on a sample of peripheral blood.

CDR3 in amino acids: CASSRSPGGPSNQPQHF. DNA of the CDR3: TGTGCCAGTAGCCGGAGTCCGGGGGGGCCTAGCAATCAGCCCCAGCATTTT. The rearrangement joins TRBV19 to TRBJ1-5; weak D call: TRBD1 (6 bases). Trimming stripped 6 bases from V and 0 bases from J, with 18 bases between. Germline assignment: CDR1 LNHDA and CDR2 SQIVND (reference sequence). CDR3 length: 17 residues.